This T cell receptor (beta chain) was identified in a study of shared clonotypes between healthy human individuals. Sequenced by immunoSEQ multiplex PCR; TCRdb stores in-frame clones only, minus some. This repertoire shows a few hundred thousand clones, around 79% found once; its top ten account for approximately 12%. The CDR3 length is 14 residues. V was pared by 1 base and J by 8 bases, with 6 bases of the junction left unmatched. Germline CDR1 reads GTSNPN; CDR2 reads SVGIG (reference sequence). This sequence originates from a woman in her 40s in good health. Some clones in this sample may be carry-over from other donors' samples. Specimen: PBMCs. The chain employs TRBV30 and TRBJ2-1; 9 bases align to TRBD1. In DNA form, the CDR3 reads TGTGCCTGGAGTGCCGGGACAGGGTGGCATGAGCAGTTCTTC. Its protein product is CAWSAGTGWHEQFF.